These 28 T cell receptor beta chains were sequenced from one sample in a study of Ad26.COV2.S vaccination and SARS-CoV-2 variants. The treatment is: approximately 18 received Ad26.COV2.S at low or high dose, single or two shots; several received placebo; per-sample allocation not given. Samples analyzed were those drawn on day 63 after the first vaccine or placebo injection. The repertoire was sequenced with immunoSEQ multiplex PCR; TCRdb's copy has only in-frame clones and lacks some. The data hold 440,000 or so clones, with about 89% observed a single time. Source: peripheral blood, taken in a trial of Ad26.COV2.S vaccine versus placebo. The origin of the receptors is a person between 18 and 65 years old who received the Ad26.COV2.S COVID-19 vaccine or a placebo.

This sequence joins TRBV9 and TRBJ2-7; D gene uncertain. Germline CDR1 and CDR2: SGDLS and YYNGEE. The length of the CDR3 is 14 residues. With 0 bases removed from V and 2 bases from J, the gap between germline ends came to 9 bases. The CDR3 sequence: CASSVGTATYEQYF. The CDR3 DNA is TGTGCCAGCAGCGTAGGCACAGCTACCTACGAGCAGTACTTC.

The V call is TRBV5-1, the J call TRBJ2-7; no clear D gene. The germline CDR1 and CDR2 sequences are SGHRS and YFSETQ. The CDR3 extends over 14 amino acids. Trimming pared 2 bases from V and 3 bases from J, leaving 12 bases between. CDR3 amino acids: CASSLVPPNYEQYF. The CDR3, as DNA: TGCGCCAGCAGCTTAGTTCCCCCCAACTACGAGCAGTACTTC.

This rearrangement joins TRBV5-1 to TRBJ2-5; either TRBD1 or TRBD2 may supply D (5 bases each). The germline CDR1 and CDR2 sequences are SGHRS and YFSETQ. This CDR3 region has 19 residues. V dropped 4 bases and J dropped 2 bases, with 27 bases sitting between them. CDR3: CASSPRRGLTGASQETQYF. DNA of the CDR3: TGCGCCAGCAGCCCCCGCCGAGGCTTAACCGGGGCGTCGCAAGAGACCCAGTACTTC. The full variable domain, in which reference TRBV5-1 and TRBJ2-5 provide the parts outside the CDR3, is KAGVTQTPRYLIKTRGQQVTLSCSPISGHRSVSWYQQTPGQGLQFLFEYFSETQRNKGNFPGRFSGRQFSNSRSEMNVSTLELGDSALYLCASSPRRGLTGASQETQYFGPGTRLLVL.

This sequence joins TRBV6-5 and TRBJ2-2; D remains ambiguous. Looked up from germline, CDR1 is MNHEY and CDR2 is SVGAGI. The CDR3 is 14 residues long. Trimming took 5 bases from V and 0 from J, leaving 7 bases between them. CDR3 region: CASSTTANTGELFF. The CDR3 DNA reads TGTGCCAGCAGTACAACAGCGAACACCGGGGAGCTGTTTTTT.

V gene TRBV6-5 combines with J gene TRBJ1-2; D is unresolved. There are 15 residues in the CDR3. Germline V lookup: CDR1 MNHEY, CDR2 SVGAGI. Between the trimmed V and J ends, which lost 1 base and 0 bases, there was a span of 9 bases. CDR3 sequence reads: CASSYYTAANYGYTF. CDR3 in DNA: TGTGCCAGCAGTTACTACACAGCAGCTAACTATGGCTACACCTTC.

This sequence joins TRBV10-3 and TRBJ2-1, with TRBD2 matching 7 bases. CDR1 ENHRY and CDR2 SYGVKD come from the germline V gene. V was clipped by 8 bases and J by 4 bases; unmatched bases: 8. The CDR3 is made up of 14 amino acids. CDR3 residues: CAISASGQYNEQFF. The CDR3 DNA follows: TGTGCCATCTCCGCTAGCGGCCAATACAATGAGCAGTTCTTC.

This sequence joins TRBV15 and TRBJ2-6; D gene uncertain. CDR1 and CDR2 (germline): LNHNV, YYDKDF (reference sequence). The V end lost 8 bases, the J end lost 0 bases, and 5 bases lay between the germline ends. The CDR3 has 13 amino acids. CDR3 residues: CATLRSGANVLTF. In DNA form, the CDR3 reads TGTGCCACCCTCCGCTCTGGGGCCAACGTCCTGACTTTC.

The CDR3 here is CASTSGRVRWGEQFF. CDR3 nucleotides: TGTGCCAGCACTAGTGGACGGGTCCGGTGGGGTGAGCAGTTCTTC. The rearrangement uses TRBV28 and TRBJ2-1; D gene uncertain. The ends were cut back, 7 bases at V and 9 bases at J, with 22 bases in the middle. In germline, CDR1 is MDHEN, CDR2 SYDVKM. The CDR3 covers 15 residues.

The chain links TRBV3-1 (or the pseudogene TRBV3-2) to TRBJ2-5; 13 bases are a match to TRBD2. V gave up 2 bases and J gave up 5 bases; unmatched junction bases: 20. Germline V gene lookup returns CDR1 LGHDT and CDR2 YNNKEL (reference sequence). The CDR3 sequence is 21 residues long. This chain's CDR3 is CASSQNPHASLAGGPSETQYF. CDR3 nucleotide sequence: TGTGCCAGCAGCCAAAATCCCCACGCCTCACTAGCGGGAGGGCCATCGGAGACCCAGTACTTC.

The CDR3 coding sequence is TGTGCCAGTAGTACCCCTAGAACAGGGACCGGGGAGCTGTTTTTT. It is translated as CASSTPRTGTGELFF. The rearrangement links TRBV19 to TRBJ2-2, with D maybe TRBD1 (6 bases). Per the germline V gene, CDR1 is LNHDA and CDR2 is SQIVND (reference sequence). The CDR3 is 15 amino acids. Deletions cut 4 bases from V and 5 bases from J, with 14 bases between.

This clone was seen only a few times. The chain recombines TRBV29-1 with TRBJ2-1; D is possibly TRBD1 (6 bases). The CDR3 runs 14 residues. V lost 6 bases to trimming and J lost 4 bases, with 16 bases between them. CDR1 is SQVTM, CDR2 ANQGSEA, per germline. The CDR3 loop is CSVSPGAKYNEQFF. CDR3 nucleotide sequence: TGCAGCGTCTCGCCAGGGGCGAAATACAATGAGCAGTTCTTC.

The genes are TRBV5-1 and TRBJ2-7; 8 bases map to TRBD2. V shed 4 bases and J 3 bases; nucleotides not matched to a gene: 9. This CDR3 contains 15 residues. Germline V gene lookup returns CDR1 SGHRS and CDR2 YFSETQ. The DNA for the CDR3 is TGCGCCAGCAGCCCTCTGGCGGGAGGTGTCTACGAGCAGTACTTC. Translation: CASSPLAGGVYEQYF.

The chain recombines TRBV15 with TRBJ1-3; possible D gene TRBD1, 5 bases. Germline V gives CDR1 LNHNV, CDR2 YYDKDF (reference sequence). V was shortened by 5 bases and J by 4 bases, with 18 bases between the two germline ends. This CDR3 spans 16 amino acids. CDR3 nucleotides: TGTGCCACCAGCGGCCAGTCCAGGACATTAGGAAACACCATATATTTT. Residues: CATSGQSRTLGNTIYF.

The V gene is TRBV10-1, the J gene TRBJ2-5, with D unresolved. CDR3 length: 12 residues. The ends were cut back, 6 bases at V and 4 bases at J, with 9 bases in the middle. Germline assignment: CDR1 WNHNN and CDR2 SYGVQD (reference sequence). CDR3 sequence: CASSENLETQYF. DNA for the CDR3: TGCGCCAGCAGCGAGAATTTAGAGACCCAGTACTTC.

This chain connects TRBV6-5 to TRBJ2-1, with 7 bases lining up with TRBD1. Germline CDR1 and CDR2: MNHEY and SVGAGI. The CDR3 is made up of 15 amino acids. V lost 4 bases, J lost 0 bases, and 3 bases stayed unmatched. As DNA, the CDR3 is TGTGCCAGCAGTTTGGACAGGAGCTCCTACAATGAGCAGTTCTTC. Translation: CASSLDRSSYNEQFF.

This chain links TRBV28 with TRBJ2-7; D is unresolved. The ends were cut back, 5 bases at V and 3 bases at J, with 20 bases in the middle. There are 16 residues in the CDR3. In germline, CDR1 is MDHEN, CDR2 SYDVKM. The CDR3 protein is CASSLPGPEKDYEQYF. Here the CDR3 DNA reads TGTGCCAGCAGTCTTCCCGGACCGGAAAAGGACTACGAGCAGTACTTC.

The CDR3 sequence: CASTRRQPVGELFF. Here the CDR3 DNA reads TGTGCCAGTACCCGCAGGCAACCTGTCGGGGAGCTGTTTTTT. The rearrangement links TRBV19 to TRBJ2-2; the D is unclear. Germline CDR1 reads LNHDA; CDR2 reads SQIVND (reference sequence). The CDR3 contains 14 residues. V shed 7 bases and J shed 7 bases, with 16 bases lying between them. The full variable domain, completed using reference TRBV19 and TRBJ2-2, is DGGITQSPKYLFRKEGQNVTLSCEQNLNHDAMYWYRQDPGQGLRLIYYSQIVNDFQKGDIAEGYSVSREKKESFPLTVTSAQKNPTAFYLCASTRRQPVGELFFGEGSRLTVL.

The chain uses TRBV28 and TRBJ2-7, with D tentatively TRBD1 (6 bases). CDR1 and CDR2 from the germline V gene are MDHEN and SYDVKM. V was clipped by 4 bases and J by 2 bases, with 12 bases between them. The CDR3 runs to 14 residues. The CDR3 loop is CASSWGTLTYEQYF. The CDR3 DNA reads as TGTGCCAGCAGTTGGGGGACACTTACCTACGAGCAGTACTTC.

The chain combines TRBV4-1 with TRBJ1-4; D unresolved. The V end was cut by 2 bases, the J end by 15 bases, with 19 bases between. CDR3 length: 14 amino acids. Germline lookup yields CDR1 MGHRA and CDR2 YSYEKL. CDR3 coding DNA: TGCGCCAGCAGCCAACCTACCGTCGGCCAGCGATTGTTTTTT. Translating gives CASSQPTVGQRLFF.

CDR3 in DNA: TGTGCCAGCACTTCCGGGGAGGGGACCTATGGCTACACCTTC. Translated: CASTSGEGTYGYTF. The genes are TRBV7-9 and TRBJ1-2; a possible D gene is TRBD1 (5 bases). The CDR3 spans 14 residues. V shed 7 bases and J shed 4 bases, with 16 bases lying between them. The germline gives CDR1 SEHNR, CDR2 FQNEAQ (reference sequence).

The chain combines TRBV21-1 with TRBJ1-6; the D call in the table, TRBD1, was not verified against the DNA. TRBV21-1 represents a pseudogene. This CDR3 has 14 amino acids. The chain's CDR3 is CASSKGQGFAPLHF. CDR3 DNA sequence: TGTGCCAGCAGCAAAGGCCAGGGCTTTGCACCCCTCCACTTT.

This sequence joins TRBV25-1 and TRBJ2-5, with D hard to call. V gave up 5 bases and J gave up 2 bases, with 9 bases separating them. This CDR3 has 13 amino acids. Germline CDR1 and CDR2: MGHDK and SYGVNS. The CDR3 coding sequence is TGTGCCAGCAGTCCAGAAAGGCAAGAGACCCAGTACTTC. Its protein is CASSPERQETQYF.

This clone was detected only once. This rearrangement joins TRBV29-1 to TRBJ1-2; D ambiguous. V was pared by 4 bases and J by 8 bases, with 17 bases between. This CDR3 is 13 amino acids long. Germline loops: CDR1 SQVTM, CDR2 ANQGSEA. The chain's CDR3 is CSVVERVAQGYTF. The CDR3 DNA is TGCAGCGTTGTTGAACGGGTGGCGCAGGGCTACACCTTC.

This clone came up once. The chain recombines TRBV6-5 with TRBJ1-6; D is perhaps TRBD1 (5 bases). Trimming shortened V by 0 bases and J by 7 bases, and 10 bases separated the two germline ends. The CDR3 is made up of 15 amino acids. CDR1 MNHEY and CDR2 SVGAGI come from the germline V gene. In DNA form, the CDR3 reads TGTGCCAGCAGTTACTCGGGCAAGGGGAATTCACCCCTCCACTTT. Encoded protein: CASSYSGKGNSPLHF.

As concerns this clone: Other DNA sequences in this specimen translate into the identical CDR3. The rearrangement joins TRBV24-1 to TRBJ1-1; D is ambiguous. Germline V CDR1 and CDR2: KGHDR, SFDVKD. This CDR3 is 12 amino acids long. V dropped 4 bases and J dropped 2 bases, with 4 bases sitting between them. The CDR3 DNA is TGTGCCACCAGTGAGGGTAACACTGAAGCTTTCTTT. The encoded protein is CATSEGNTEAFF.

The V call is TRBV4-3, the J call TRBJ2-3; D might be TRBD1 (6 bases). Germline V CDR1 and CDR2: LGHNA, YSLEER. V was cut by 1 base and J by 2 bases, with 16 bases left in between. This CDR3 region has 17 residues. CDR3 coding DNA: TGCGCCAGCAGCCAAGGGGACCCCGGACAGATCACAGATACGCAGTATTTT. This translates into CASSQGDPGQITDTQYF.

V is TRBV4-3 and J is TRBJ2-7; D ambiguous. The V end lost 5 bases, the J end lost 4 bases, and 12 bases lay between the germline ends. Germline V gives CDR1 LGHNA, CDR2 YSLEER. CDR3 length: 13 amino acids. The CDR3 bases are TGCGCCAGCAGCTTACATAGGAGTTACGAGCAGTACTTC. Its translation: CASSLHRSYEQYF.

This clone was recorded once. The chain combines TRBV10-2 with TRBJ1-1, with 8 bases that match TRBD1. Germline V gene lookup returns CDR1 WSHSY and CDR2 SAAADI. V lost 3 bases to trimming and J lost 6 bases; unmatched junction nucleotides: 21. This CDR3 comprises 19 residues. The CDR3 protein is CASSDHLSRGRPYIPEAFF. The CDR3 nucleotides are TGCGCCAGCAGTGACCACTTGAGCAGGGGGCGACCGTATATACCTGAAGCTTTCTTT.